This TCR beta chain was observed in a study of T cells in Graves' hyperthyroidism and ophthalmopathy. TCR beta CDR3 region amplification was performed from RNA transcripts. Using the HTBI primer set, a first-round RT-PCR was run on the TCR CDR3. MiXCR was run by TCRdb on the multiplex PCR reads, yielding one entry per CDR3 protein. The table records roughly 800,000 distinct CDR3 sequences, 38% of them present only once. Researchers barred patients who had uncontrolled infection, other autoimmune disease, pregnancy or lactation. A few counts support this clonotype. Its antigen is still unknown. Study-level results: Researchers found most expanded thyroid clonotypes above 0.001 in blood as well. Separating ophthalmopathy from stable hyperthyroidism was achieved by a 13 V-J model.

CDR3 length: 14 amino acids. Trimming shortened V by 3 bases and J by 3 bases, and 8 bases separated the two germline ends. The germline V gene encodes CDR1 SGHTA and CDR2 FQGNSA. The TCR originated in a man aged 18 to 29 with Graves' hyperthyroidism. The chain combines TRBV7-2 with TRBJ2-2; D call uncertain. The source material was blood. The CDR3 DNA reads TGTGCCAGCAGCTTTTTTGGAGACACCGGGGAGCTGTTTTTT. Its protein is CASSFFGDTGELFF.